The 21 T cell receptor beta chains presented below share a single source sample, sequenced in a study of blood T cell repertoires in COVID-19. The method was immunoSEQ multiplex PCR; TCRdb's version includes in-frame clones alone and lacks a portion of them. The sample lists about 380,000 clones, 89% occurring once. Sequenced input: peripheral blood. Source of these receptors: a man aged 40-50 years with acute or convalescent COVID-19.

The chain carries TRBV9 and TRBJ2-1; possible D gene TRBD2, 5 bases. Trimming shortened V by 0 bases and J by 8 bases, and 12 bases separated the two germline ends. This CDR3 is 14 amino acids long. Germline V gene sequence: CDR1 SGDLS, CDR2 YYNGEE. CDR3 protein: CASSVDGIQDEQFF. The CDR3 DNA reads TGTGCCAGCAGCGTAGACGGGATCCAGGATGAGCAGTTCTTC.

The chain couples TRBV30 to TRBJ1-1; 7 bases are shared with TRBD1. This CDR3 has 12 amino acids. In germline, CDR1 is GTSNPN, CDR2 SVGIG (reference sequence). The junction had 6 bases not matched to a gene; V was cut back by 4 bases and J by 7 bases. The CDR3 protein is CAWNPDRLEAFF. CDR3 DNA: TGTGCCTGGAACCCGGACAGGCTTGAAGCTTTCTTT.

V gene TRBV11-2 combines with J gene TRBJ2-1; 9 nucleotides agree with TRBD1. There are 15 residues in the CDR3. Trimming removed 7 bases from V and 1 base from J; junction bases left unmatched: 5. Germline CDR1 is SGHAT and CDR2 is FQNNGV. The CDR3 nucleotides are TGTGCCAGCACCCAGGGACAGGGATCCTACAATGAGCAGTTCTTC. The encoded protein is CASTQGQGSYNEQFF.

In its sample, this clone was seen a few times. V gene TRBV6-5 combines with J gene TRBJ2-1; D unresolved. This CDR3 contains 13 residues. Germline lookup yields CDR1 MNHEY and CDR2 SVGAGI. V shed 2 bases and J shed 4 bases, with 6 bases lying between them. CDR3 residues: CASSYAQYNEQFF. DNA for the CDR3: TGTGCCAGCAGTTACGCCCAGTACAATGAGCAGTTCTTC.

The CDR3: CASSSGTSGGPGVTGELFF. The CDR3, as DNA: TGTGCCAGCAGCTCCGGGACTAGCGGGGGCCCCGGAGTAACCGGGGAGCTGTTTTTT. V usage is TRBV7-3 and J usage is TRBJ2-2, with 14 bases aligning to TRBD2. The CDR3 length is 19 residues. In germline, CDR1 is SGHTA, CDR2 FQGTGA. The V gene end was trimmed by 4 bases and the J gene end by 5 bases; junction bases not matched to a gene: 12.

The CDR3 here is CASSLGPTRNTIYF. Here the CDR3 DNA reads TGTGCCAGCAGCTTAGGGCCCACCCGAAACACCATATATTTT. The gene calls are TRBV7-8 and TRBJ1-3; no clear D. The length of the CDR3 is 14 residues. V lost 1 base to trimming and J lost 5 bases, with 9 bases between them. The germline V gene has CDR1 SGHVS and CDR2 FQNEAQ. Variable domain in full (rest from reference TRBV7-8 and TRBJ1-3): GAGVSQSPRYKVAKRGQDVALRCDPISGHVSLFWYQQALGQGPEFLTYFQNEAQLDKSGLPSDRFFAERPEGSVSTLKIQRTQQEDSAVYLCASSLGPTRNTIYFGEGSWLTVV.

This chain links TRBV28 with TRBJ2-5; 7 nucleotides match TRBD1. J lost 5 bases, V lost 3 bases, and 9 bases had no gene match. Germline V gene data show CDR1 as MDHEN and CDR2 as SYDVKM. This CDR3 contains 15 residues. The DNA for the CDR3 is TGTGCCAGCAGTTTGCCGACAGGGTTAGGGGAGACCCAGTACTTC. Amino acid sequence: CASSLPTGLGETQYF.

The chain has TRBV3-1 (or the pseudogene TRBV3-2) and TRBJ2-3, with TRBD1 matching 8 bases. This CDR3 comprises 15 residues. V lost 4 bases and J lost 5; bases outside the gene matches: 8. In germline, CDR1 is LGHDT, CDR2 YNNKEL (reference sequence). In DNA form, the CDR3 reads TGTGCCAGCAGCCGGCCCCAGGGGGCACAAGATACGCAGTATTTT. Translation gives CASSRPQGAQDTQYF.

The rearrangement joins TRBV7-9 to TRBJ1-1; D is uncertain. This CDR3 spans 13 amino acids. The germline gives CDR1 SEHNR, CDR2 FQNEAQ (reference sequence). V lost 1 base, J lost 5 bases, and 8 bases lay in between. The CDR3: CASSLEQRTEAFF. CDR3 coding DNA: TGTGCCAGCAGCTTAGAACAGAGAACTGAAGCTTTCTTT.

This chain connects TRBV15 to TRBJ2-1; a possible D gene is TRBD1 (6 bases). Germline CDR1 and CDR2: LNHNV and YYDKDF (reference sequence). Deletions cut 5 bases from V and 2 bases from J, with 13 bases between. The CDR3 loop spans 15 amino acids. For the CDR3, the DNA is TGTGCCACCAGCGGACCGGGACAACCCTACAATGAGCAGTTCTTC. Translating gives CATSGPGQPYNEQFF.

This chain connects TRBV27 to TRBJ2-1; 13 bases map to TRBD2. J lost 6 bases, V lost 5 bases, and 7 bases had no gene match. In germline, CDR1 is MNHEY, CDR2 SMNVEV (reference sequence). This CDR3 comprises 16 residues. In DNA, the CDR3 is TGTGCCAGCAGTACCTTACTAGCGGGGGGGCTCAATGAGCAGTTCTTC. It codes for CASSTLLAGGLNEQFF.

This chain links TRBV5-6 with TRBJ1-1; no definite D call. This CDR3 region has 12 residues. Trimming stripped 5 bases from V and 7 bases from J, with 12 bases between. CDR1 and CDR2 (germline): SGHDT, YYEEEE. The CDR3 sequence is CASSFGSIEAFF. The DNA of the CDR3 is TGTGCCAGCAGTTTCGGGTCAATTGAAGCTTTCTTT.

This clone was detected a few times. The chain combines TRBV5-1 with TRBJ1-5; a weak D match, TRBD1 (5 bases). The germline gives CDR1 SGHRS, CDR2 YFSETQ. Trimming shortened V by 1 base and J by 5 bases, and 10 bases separated the two germline ends. The CDR3 has 14 amino acids. The CDR3 sequence: CASSLQTADQPQHF. CDR3 in DNA: TGCGCCAGCAGCTTGCAGACAGCCGATCAGCCCCAGCATTTT.

The J gene is TRBJ2-3, the V gene TRBV29-1; 9 bases fit TRBD2. Germline V gives CDR1 SQVTM, CDR2 ANQGSEA. This CDR3 spans 14 amino acids. V gave up 1 base and J gave up 5 bases; unmatched junction bases: 4. The CDR3 reads CSVEVAGVGDTQYF. In DNA, the CDR3 is TGCAGCGTTGAAGTAGCGGGAGTTGGAGATACGCAGTATTTT.

This rearrangement joins TRBV9 to TRBJ1-1, with 7 bases fitting TRBD1. Per germline, CDR1 SGDLS and CDR2 YYNGEE. The CDR3 contains 15 residues. The V gene end was trimmed by 3 bases and the J gene end by 8 bases; junction bases not matched to a gene: 13. CDR3 sequence: CASSARPGTALEAFF. CDR3 sequence (DNA): TGTGCCAGCAGCGCCCGTCCAGGGACAGCTTTAGAAGCTTTCTTT. Full variable domain (remainder filled in from reference TRBV9 and TRBJ1-1): DSGVTQTPKHLITATGQRVTLRCSPRSGDLSVYWYQQSLDQGLQFLIQYYNGEERAKGNILERFSAQQFPDLHSELNLSSLELGDSALYFCASSARPGTALEAFFGQGTRLTVV.

This clone has a single count. The chain recombines TRBV3-1 (or the pseudogene TRBV3-2) with TRBJ1-2; 7 bases line up with TRBD1. Looked up from germline, CDR1 is LGHDT and CDR2 is YNNKEL (reference sequence). V lost 1 base and J lost 6; bases outside the gene matches: 8. This CDR3 region has 15 residues. The DNA for the CDR3 is TGTGCCAGCAGCCAAGGGGCAGGGGGAGTCGATGGCTACACCTTC. This sequence encodes CASSQGAGGVDGYTF.

This chain connects TRBV19 to TRBJ2-7, with D perhaps matching TRBD1 (5 bases). V lost 2 bases, J lost 4 bases, and 15 bases lay in between. The CDR3 length is 15 residues. Germline lookup yields CDR1 LNHDA and CDR2 SQIVND (reference sequence). The CDR3 DNA sequence: TGTGCCAGTAGTATAAGGGCCGGCAGGGCTTACGAGCAGTACTTC. Translated: CASSIRAGRAYEQYF.

The chain links TRBV28 to TRBJ2-5; D is ambiguous. The CDR3 is made up of 14 amino acids. Per the germline V gene, CDR1 is MDHEN and CDR2 is SYDVKM. V lost 6 bases and J lost 2, with 13 bases in between. CDR3 in amino acids: CASSRIWAQETQYF. In nucleotides, the CDR3 is TGTGCCAGCAGCCGGATCTGGGCTCAAGAGACCCAGTACTTC. The full variable domain, its missing parts supplied by reference TRBV28 and TRBJ2-5, is DVKVTQSSRYLVKRTGEKVFLECVQDMDHENMFWYRQDPGLGLRLIYFSYDVKMKEKGDIPEGYSVSREKKERFSLILESASTNQTSMYLCASSRIWAQETQYFGPGTRLLVL.

The genes are TRBV4-1 and TRBJ1-2; 9 bases map to TRBD1. The length of the CDR3 is 15 residues. The ends lost 4 bases at V and 2 bases at J; junction bases unmatched: 5. The germline gives CDR1 MGHRA, CDR2 YSYEKL. CDR3 protein: CASSRVTGGNYGYTF. For the CDR3, the DNA is TGCGCCAGCAGCCGGGTGACAGGGGGAAACTATGGCTACACCTTC.

The V gene is TRBV18, the J gene TRBJ2-1, with D unresolved. Germline V gives CDR1 KGHSH, CDR2 LQKENI. The CDR3 has 14 amino acids. Trimming cost V 2 bases and J 9 bases, with 14 bases left between them. The CDR3: CASSPGAGGAEQFF. The CDR3 DNA reads as TGTGCCAGCTCACCAGGTGCAGGTGGCGCTGAGCAGTTCTTC.

The chain is built from TRBV9 and TRBJ2-1, with D tentatively TRBD1 (6 bases). The germline V and J ends were trimmed by 4 bases and 6 bases, with 14 bases remaining between them. The germline CDR1 and CDR2 sequences are SGDLS and YYNGEE. The CDR3 sequence is 14 residues long. In DNA form, the CDR3 reads TGTGCCAGCAGCACTAATACACAGGGCAATGAGCAGTTCTTC. It specifies CASSTNTQGNEQFF.